These 3 T cell receptor beta chains came from one sample sequenced in a study of cytomegalovirus exposure and HLA in healthy donors. The PCR contained 60 Vbeta and 13 Jbeta primers. TCRdb keeps only in-frame clones here, not all; method: immunoSEQ multiplex PCR. The sample comprises approximately 150,000 clones, roughly two thirds of which are singletons, and about 1.8% rests with the top ten. The specimen sequenced was PBMCs. These receptors were obtained from a male donor in good health and CMV-seronegative.

This chain connects TRBV19 to TRBJ2-2, with 9 bases aligning to TRBD1. The junction had 19 bases not matched to a gene; V was cut back by 4 bases and J by 7 bases. The CDR3 spans 19 residues. Germline values: CDR1 LNHDA, CDR2 SQIVND (reference sequence). In DNA form, the CDR3 reads TGTGCCAGTAGTAATGGCAACATGGGGGGACAGGGTCCGGGCGGGGAGCTGTTTTTT. This sequence encodes CASSNGNMGGQGPGGELFF.

The chain recombines TRBV25-1 with TRBJ2-1, with unresolved D. This CDR3 is built from 16 residues. V lost 0 bases and J 2 bases, leaving 11 bases between the germline ends. Germline CDR1 MGHDK, CDR2 SYGVNS. The CDR3 coding sequence is TGTGCCAGCAGTGAATATCGGTCGCAGGCCTACAATGAGCAGTTCTTC. This gives the protein CASSEYRSQAYNEQFF.

The V gene is TRBV19, the J gene TRBJ1-3; D is unresolved. Trimming cost V 0 bases and J 0 bases, with 6 bases left between them. CDR3 length: 15 residues. Germline loops: CDR1 LNHDA, CDR2 SQIVND (reference sequence). In DNA, the CDR3 is TGTGCCAGTAGTATAGATCTGTTCTCTGGAAACACCATATATTTT. Protein product: CASSIDLFSGNTIYF. The full variable domain, in which reference TRBV19 and TRBJ1-3 provide the parts outside the CDR3, is DGGITQSPKYLFRKEGQNVTLSCEQNLNHDAMYWYRQDPGQGLRLIYYSQIVNDFQKGDIAEGYSVSREKKESFPLTVTSAQKNPTAFYLCASSIDLFSGNTIYFGEGSWLTVV.